The 10 T cell receptor beta chains in this list originate from one sample, sequenced in a study of blood T cells in healthy people across ages. Together with a sample-barcoded 5' primer, a J-beta primer mix was included in a second PCR lasting about 6 to 12 cycles. TCRdb reanalysed the 5' RACE reads using MiXCR and keeps one entry per CDR3 protein. The sample includes some 750,000 distinct CDR3 sequences, approximately 22% of them seen just once. Sequencing input: blood. Receptors originate from a man in his sixties or seventies in good health.

The CDR3 is CASSLDGSGIYEQYV. CDR3 sequence (DNA): TGCGCCAGCAGCTTGGATGGTAGCGGGATCTACGAGCAGTACGTC. The rearrangement uses TRBV5-1 and TRBJ2-5; 8 nucleotides agree with TRBD2. The DNA end is a closer match to TRBJ2-7, so the J assignment may be wrong. The CDR3 sequence is 15 residues long. Germline V lookup: CDR1 SGHRS, CDR2 YFSETQ.

V and J are TRBV20-1 and TRBJ2-3; perhaps TRBD2 as D (7 bases). CDR1 and CDR2 (germline): DFQATT, SNEGSKA (reference sequence). V lost 8 bases to trimming and J lost 9 bases, with 21 bases between them. The CDR3 has 13 amino acids. The CDR3 bases are TGCAGTTCCTCGGGGGAGGGGGTAGACACGCAGTATTTT. This encodes CSSSGEGVDTQYF.

V is TRBV20-1 and J is TRBJ1-6; 7 bases line up with TRBD1. Germline CDR1 is DFQATT and CDR2 is SNEGSKA (reference sequence). This CDR3 has 14 amino acids. After removal of 5 bases from V and 6 bases from J, the junction contained 7 bases not matched to a gene. CDR3 bases: TGCAGTGCTTATTCCGGGACAGCTAATTCACCCCTCCACTTT. Its translation is CSAYSGTANSPLHF.

The table lists this clonotype with a few counts. The CDR3 region has the DNA TGTGCCAGCAGCTTAACAGGACTAGCGGGGGGGCGGGGCACAGATACGCAGTATTTT. Protein: CASSLTGLAGGRGTDTQYF. The chain uses TRBV7-9 and TRBJ2-3; 15 bases are shared with TRBD2. V lost 2 bases and J lost 1; bases outside the gene matches: 7. The CDR3 has 19 amino acids. Germline lookup yields CDR1 SEHNR and CDR2 FQNEAQ (reference sequence). The full variable domain, rest sourced from reference TRBV7-9 and TRBJ2-3, is DTGVSQNPRHKITKRGQNVTFRCDPISEHNRLYWYRQTLGQGPEFLTYFQNEAQLEKSRLLSDRFSAERPKGSFSTLEIQRTEQGDSAMYLCASSLTGLAGGRGTDTQYFGPGTRLTVL.

This clonotype was seen repeatedly, ten times or more. Relative to the germline gene, one junction end is altered; a read error may explain this. The J gene is TRBJ2-1, the V gene TRBV12-3 or TRBV12-4, with D possibly TRBD2 on 5 matching bases. This CDR3 is built from 13 residues. The CDR3 protein is CASSLASYNEQFF. The CDR3 nucleotides read TGTGCCAGCAGTCTAGCCTCCTACAATGAGCAGTTCTTC.

The chain has TRBV5-1 and TRBJ2-3, with D unclear. CDR1 is SGHRS, CDR2 YFSETQ, per germline. This CDR3 spans 14 amino acids. V was cut by 1 base and J by 0 bases, with 6 bases left in between. The chain's CDR3 is CASSLQESTDTQYF. The CDR3 nucleotides read TGCGCCAGCAGCTTGCAGGAAAGCACAGATACGCAGTATTTT.

This clonotype has a handful of counts. This chain links TRBV27 with TRBJ2-3, with D perhaps TRBD1 or TRBD2 (6 bases each). V was trimmed by 6 bases and J by 1 base, leaving 14 bases between them. Germline assignment: CDR1 MNHEY and CDR2 SMNVEV (reference sequence). This CDR3 contains 15 residues. The CDR3: CASRAPGAGTDTQYF. The CDR3, as DNA: TGTGCCAGCAGGGCACCGGGGGCGGGCACAGATACGCAGTATTTT.

V gene TRBV7-2 combines with J gene TRBJ2-5; D ambiguous. Germline assignment: CDR1 SGHTA and CDR2 FQGNSA. The length of the CDR3 is 14 residues. The germline V and J ends were trimmed by 5 bases and 0 bases, with 10 bases remaining between them. Here the CDR3 reads CASSPQSYQETQYF. CDR3 nucleotide sequence: TGTGCCAGCAGCCCTCAGTCGTACCAAGAGACCCAGTACTTC. The full variable domain, its missing parts supplied by reference TRBV7-2 and TRBJ2-5, is GAGVSQSPSNKVTEKGKDVELRCDPISGHTALYWYRQSLGQGLEFLIYFQGNSAPDKSGLPSDRFSAERTGGSVSTLTIQRTQQEDSAVYLCASSPQSYQETQYFGPGTRLLVL.

The chain carries TRBV19 and TRBJ2-1; 14 bases are shared with TRBD2. CDR1 LNHDA and CDR2 SQIVND come from the germline V gene (reference sequence). The CDR3 is 16 residues long. Trimming took 5 bases from V and 7 from J; bases not matched to a gene: 7. CDR3 sequence: CASSPGLAGVRNEQFF. CDR3 nucleotides: TGTGCCAGTAGTCCGGGACTAGCGGGAGTTCGGAATGAGCAGTTCTTC.

The V gene is TRBV20-1, the J gene TRBJ2-3, with D possibly being TRBD1 (7 bases). The CDR3 is 18 residues long. Trimming shortened V by 6 bases and J by 4 bases, and 29 bases separated the two germline ends. The V gene's germline CDR1 is DFQATT and CDR2 SNEGSKA (reference sequence). The CDR3 DNA is TGCAGTGCAGACCACCCACAAGGGCAGGGGGGTCAAGCAGATACGCAGTATTTT. This translates into CSADHPQGQGGQADTQYF.